This T cell receptor beta chain was recorded in a study of cytomegalovirus exposure and HLA in healthy donors. This clone showed up just once. The CDR3 loop spans 15 amino acids. Trimming cost V 5 bases and J 10 bases; bases outside gene matches: 11. The germline V gene encodes CDR1 SGDLS and CDR2 YYNGEE. Use of 60 Vbeta and 13 Jbeta primers characterized the PCR. Sequencing used immunoSEQ multiplex PCR; TCRdb keeps in-frame clones, though not all of them. The sample consists of roughly 200,000 clones, 86% of them appearing once. V and J are TRBV9 and TRBJ2-3; 12 bases agree with TRBD2. The receptor was isolated from a woman younger than 45 in good health and CMV-seronegative. What was sequenced was PBMCs. CDR3 amino acids: CASSQTSGGPHPQYF. The CDR3 coding sequence is TGTGCCAGCAGTCAGACTAGCGGGGGACCCCACCCGCAGTATTTT.